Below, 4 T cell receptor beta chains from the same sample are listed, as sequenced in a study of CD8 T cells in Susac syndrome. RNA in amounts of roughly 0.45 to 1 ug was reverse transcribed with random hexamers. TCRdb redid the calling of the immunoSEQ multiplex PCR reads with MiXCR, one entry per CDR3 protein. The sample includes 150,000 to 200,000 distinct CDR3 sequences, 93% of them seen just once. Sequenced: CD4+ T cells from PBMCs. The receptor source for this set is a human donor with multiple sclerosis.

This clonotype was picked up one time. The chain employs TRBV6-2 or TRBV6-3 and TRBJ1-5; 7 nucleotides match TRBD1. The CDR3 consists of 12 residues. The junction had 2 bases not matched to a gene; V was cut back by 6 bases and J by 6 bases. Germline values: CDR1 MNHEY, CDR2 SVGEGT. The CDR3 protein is CASRGGRQPQHF. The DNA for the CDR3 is TGTGCCAGCAGAGGGGGCCGTCAGCCCCAGCATTTT.

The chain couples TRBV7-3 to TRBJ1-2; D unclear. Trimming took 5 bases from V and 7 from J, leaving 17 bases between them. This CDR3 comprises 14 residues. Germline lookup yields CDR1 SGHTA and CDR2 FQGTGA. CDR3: CASSPTGYTSGYTF. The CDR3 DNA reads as TGTGCCAGCAGCCCCACCGGGTATACCTCTGGCTACACCTTC.

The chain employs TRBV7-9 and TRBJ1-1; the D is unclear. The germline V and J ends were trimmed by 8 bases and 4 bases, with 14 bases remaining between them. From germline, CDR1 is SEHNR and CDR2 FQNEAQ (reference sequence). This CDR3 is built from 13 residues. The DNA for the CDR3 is TGTGCCAGCGATCAGATAGGTGGCACTGAAGCTTTCTTT. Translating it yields CASDQIGGTEAFF. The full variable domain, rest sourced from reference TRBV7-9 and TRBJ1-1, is DTGVSQNPRHKITKRGQNVTFRCDPISEHNRLYWYRQTLGQGPEFLTYFQNEAQLEKSRLLSDRFSAERPKGSFSTLEIQRTEQGDSAMYLCASDQIGGTEAFFGQGTRLTVV.

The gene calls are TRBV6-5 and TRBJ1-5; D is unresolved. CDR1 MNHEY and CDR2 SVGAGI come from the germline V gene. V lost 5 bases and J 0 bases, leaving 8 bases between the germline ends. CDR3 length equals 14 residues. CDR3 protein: CASSQKTSNQPQHF. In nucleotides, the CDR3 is TGTGCCAGCAGTCAGAAGACTAGCAATCAGCCCCAGCATTTT.